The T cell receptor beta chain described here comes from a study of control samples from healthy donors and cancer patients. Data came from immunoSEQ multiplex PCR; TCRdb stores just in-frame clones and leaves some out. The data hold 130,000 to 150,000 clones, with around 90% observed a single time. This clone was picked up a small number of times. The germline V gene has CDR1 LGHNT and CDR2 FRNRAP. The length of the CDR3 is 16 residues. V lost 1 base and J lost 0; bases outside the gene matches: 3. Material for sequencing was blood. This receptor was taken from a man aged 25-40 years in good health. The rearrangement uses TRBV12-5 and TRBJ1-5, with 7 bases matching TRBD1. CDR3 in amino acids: CASGLGTGYSNQPQHF. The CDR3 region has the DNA TGTGCTAGTGGTTTGGGGACAGGTTATAGCAATCAGCCCCAGCATTTT. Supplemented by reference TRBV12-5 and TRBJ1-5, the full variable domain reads DARVTQTPRHKVTEMGQEVTMRCQPILGHNTVFWYRQTMMQGLELLAYFRNRAPLDDSGMPKDRFSAEMPDATLATLKIQPSEPRDSAVYFCASGLGTGYSNQPQHFGDGTRLSIL.